This is a list of T cell receptor beta chains from one sample in a study of shared T cell receptors in the human thymus. The method was immunoSEQ multiplex PCR; TCRdb's version includes in-frame clones alone and lacks a portion of them. The sample lists hundreds of thousands of clones; around three quarters were seen once. These records were also assigned to another study, of human thymus T cells.

The sequencing sample was made of thymocytes. These receptors originate from a boy under two years old with a congenital heart defect. CDR3s include the opening cysteine and the closing phenylalanine or tryptophan. The D gene is left open where the match is weak. Size is stated for part of the rows, as once, few or many counts, or as a class when the clone is expanded.

size: once; V: TRBV27; D: NA; J: TRBJ2-7; length: 17; DNA: TGTGCCAGCGCCCCCGCATATCGTGAGACTAGATCTGTCGAGCAGTACTTC; CDR3: CASAPAYRETRSVEQYF
size: NA; V: TRBV14; D: NA; J: TRBJ2-4; length: 15; DNA: TGTGCCAGCAGCCAAGGTGTACAGGGCAAAAACATTCAGTACTTC; CDR3: CASSQGVQGKNIQYF
size: NA; V: TRBV11-2; D: TRBD2; J: TRBJ2-7; length: 14; DNA: TGTGCCAGCAGCCCCCGGGACTATTCCTACGAGCAGTACTTC; CDR3: CASSPRDYSYEQYF
size: NA; V: TRBV5-1; D: TRBD1; J: TRBJ2-7; length: 14; DNA: TGCGCCAGCAGATACGACAGGGGCCCCTACGAGCAGTACTTC; CDR3: CASRYDRGPYEQYF
size: NA; V: TRBV2; D: NA; J: TRBJ1-1; length: 15; DNA: TGTGCCAGCAGACCATGCGGACAGAAAAACGCTGAAGCTTTCTTT; CDR3: CASRPCGQKNAEAFF
size: NA; V: TRBV28; D: NA; J: TRBJ1-6; length: 19; DNA: TGTGCCAGCAGTTTATGGCAGACTGATTCGAGCTCCTATAATTCACCCCTCCACTTT; CDR3: CASSLWQTDSSSYNSPLHF
size: NA; V: TRBV7-2; D: TRBD1; J: TRBJ2-7; length: 16; DNA: TGTGCCAGCAGCTTATGGGGTGACAGGGGTTTCTACGAGCAGTACTTC; CDR3: CASSLWGDRGFYEQYF
size: NA; V: TRBV7-9; D: TRBD1; J: TRBJ1-2; length: 13; DNA: TGTGCCAGCAGCCCCTCGGACAGGGATGGCTACACCTTC; CDR3: CASSPSDRDGYTF
size: NA; V: TRBV5-1; D: TRBD2; J: TRBJ2-5; length: 15; DNA: TGCGCCAGCAGCTTGGCGGGAGGGCCGGCAGAGACCCAGTACTTC; CDR3: CASSLAGGPAETQYF
size: NA; V: TRBV9; D: TRBD2; J: TRBJ2-5; length: 16; DNA: TGTGCCAGCAGCTCCAGGACTAGCCCCTCTCAAGAGACCCAGTACTTC; CDR3: CASSSRTSPSQETQYF
size: NA; V: TRBV5-6; D: TRBD2; J: TRBJ2-5; length: 16; DNA: TGTGCCAGCAGCCAAATCCCGGGAGGCCGTGAAGAGACCCAGTACTTC; CDR3: CASSQIPGGREETQYF
size: few; V: TRBV5-4; D: TRBD2; J: TRBJ2-1; length: 15; DNA: TGTGCCAGCAGCTTTGGGACTAGCGGCTACAATGAGCAGTTCTTC; CDR3: CASSFGTSGYNEQFF
size: few; V: TRBV25-1; D: NA; J: TRBJ2-1; length: 17; DNA: TGTGCCAGCAGTGAATTAAGCCGTGAGGCCTCCTACAATGAGCAGTTCTTC; CDR3: CASSELSREASYNEQFF
size: once; V: TRBV29-1; D: NA; J: TRBJ2-1; length: 10; DNA: TGCAGCGTAATCCGGGAGGAGCAGTTCTTC; CDR3: CSVIREEQFF
size: NA; V: TRBV15; D: NA; J: TRBJ2-3; length: 13; DNA: TGTGCCACCAGCAGAGGGAGGGCAGATACGCAGTATTTT; CDR3: CATSRGRADTQYF
size: NA; V: TRBV7-9; D: NA; J: TRBJ2-5; length: 16; DNA: TGTGCCAGCAGCTTAGCGAGCGGGTGGAGGGAAGAGACCCAGTACTTC; CDR3: CASSLASGWREETQYF
size: NA; V: TRBV27; D: NA; J: TRBJ2-3; length: 15; DNA: TGTGCCAGCAGTTTATCGGCGACTAGCACAGATACGCAGTATTTT; CDR3: CASSLSATSTDTQYF
size: NA; V: TRBV30; D: TRBD2; J: TRBJ2-7; length: 15; DNA: TGTGCCTGGAGTCACGGGACTAGCGTTACCTACGAGCAGTACTTC; CDR3: CAWSHGTSVTYEQYF
size: NA; V: TRBV7-6; D: TRBD1; J: TRBJ2-1; length: 16; DNA: TGTGCCAGCAGTCAAAGCCGGGACAGGGGGCACAATGAGCAGTTCTTC; CDR3: CASSQSRDRGHNEQFF
size: once; V: TRBV6-4; D: NA; J: TRBJ2-1; length: 14; DNA: TGTGCCAGCAGTGGTCCCGGGAATTACAATGAGCAGTTCTTC; CDR3: CASSGPGNYNEQFF
size: NA; V: TRBV6-5; D: NA; J: TRBJ1-5; length: 14; DNA: TGTGCCAGCAGGGGCCAAACAGGCAATCAGCCCCAGCATTTT; CDR3: CASRGQTGNQPQHF
size: few; V: TRBV9; D: TRBD2; J: TRBJ2-5; length: 20; DNA: TGTGCCAGCAGCGCTCCCCCGCTAGCGGGAGCCAATGGGTACCAAGAGACCCAGTACTTC; CDR3: CASSAPPLAGANGYQETQYF
size: NA; V: TRBV7-2; D: TRBD2; J: TRBJ2-7; length: 15; DNA: TGTGCCAGCACCATTCCGGGACTAGCTTCCTACGAGCAGTACTTC; CDR3: CASTIPGLASYEQYF
size: NA; V: TRBV28; D: NA; J: TRBJ2-7; length: 19; DNA: TGTGCCAGCAGTTTGGGGGCACAATTGGAATTATGGGTTTCCTACGAGCAGTACTTC; CDR3: CASSLGAQLELWVSYEQYF
size: NA; V: TRBV28; D: TRBD2; J: TRBJ2-3; length: 16; DNA: TGTGCCAGCAGTAGGGGACTAGCGGGAGTCACAGATACGCAGTATTTT; CDR3: CASSRGLAGVTDTQYF
size: NA; V: TRBV4-1; D: NA; J: TRBJ2-2; length: 16; DNA: TGCGCCAGCAGCCAGATCAATAGAGAGCGGACCGGGGAGCTGTTTTTT; CDR3: CASSQINRERTGELFF
size: NA; V: TRBV7-9; D: TRBD1; J: TRBJ2-3; length: 16; DNA: TGTGCCAGCAGCTTAGTCCGGACAGGGGGCCCAGATACGCAGTATTTT; CDR3: CASSLVRTGGPDTQYF
size: NA; V: TRBV6-1; D: NA; J: TRBJ1-1; length: 13; DNA: TGTGCCAGCAGCGGGGGGATGAACACTGAAGCTTTCTTT; CDR3: CASSGGMNTEAFF
size: once; V: TRBV28; D: TRBD2; J: TRBJ2-7; length: 19; DNA: TGTGCCAGCAGTTCTCGCCCGGGACTAGCGGGAGAACCGCCCTACGAGCAGTACTTC; CDR3: CASSSRPGLAGEPPYEQYF
size: NA; V: TRBV11-2; D: TRBD2; J: TRBJ2-7; length: 18; DNA: TGTGCCAGCAGCTTAGATTGGGGGGTAGCGGGAGGGTCCTACGAGCAGTACTTC; CDR3: CASSLDWGVAGGSYEQYF
size: NA; V: TRBV5-1; D: NA; J: TRBJ2-4; length: 15; DNA: TGCGCCAGCAGCTTGGGGGGCGCGCGAGAAAACATTCAGTACTTC; CDR3: CASSLGGARENIQYF
size: few; V: TRBV5-4; D: TRBD2; J: TRBJ2-5; length: 15; DNA: TGTGCCAGCAGCTTGAGAAAGCGGGGGAGGGAGACCCAGTACTTC; CDR3: CASSLRKRGRETQYF